The entry below describes one TCR beta chain. Its target is not known. This clone may be a read error of a much larger clone one base away. This record comes from a study of tumor-infiltrating lymphocytes in primary liver carcinoma. Study-level information: Every sample contained roughly 3.5 to 8 million productive TCRbeta reads, and these numbers were similar from one tissue type to another. Points from the study as a whole: Present in all five tumor regions were only about 8-24% of the top clones.

Unsorted bulk tissue, roughly 20-32 mg of it, served as the source for co-extraction of RNA and DNA. TCR beta cDNA was reverse-transcribed from 500 ng of total RNA. The reaction used a constant-region primer and ProtoScript II reverse transcriptase. Libraries for TCR beta were built through three nested multiplex PCR rounds, which together made up a slightly modified ARM-PCR procedure. Researchers ran the first two PCR rounds for 9 to 10 cycles each with TRBV1-TRBV30 forward primers and a C-beta reverse primer. TCRdb fed the multiplex PCR reads into MiXCR, producing one record per CDR3 protein. Among under 200,000 distinct CDR3 sequences listed, just under 85% were seen once. From germline, CDR1 is SGHTA and CDR2 FQGNSA. The CDR3 totals 15 residues.

This chain connects TRBV7-2 to TRBJ2-7; the match to TRBD2 covers 7 bases. Material: tumor tissue from primary liver carcinoma. The receptor was isolated from a man aged 40-50 years with primary liver carcinoma and hepatitis B virus infection. The CDR3 spells CARSFWGSGSYEQYF. Here the CDR3 DNA reads TGTGCCAGAAGCTTTTGGGGTAGCGGGTCCTACGAGCAGTACTTC.